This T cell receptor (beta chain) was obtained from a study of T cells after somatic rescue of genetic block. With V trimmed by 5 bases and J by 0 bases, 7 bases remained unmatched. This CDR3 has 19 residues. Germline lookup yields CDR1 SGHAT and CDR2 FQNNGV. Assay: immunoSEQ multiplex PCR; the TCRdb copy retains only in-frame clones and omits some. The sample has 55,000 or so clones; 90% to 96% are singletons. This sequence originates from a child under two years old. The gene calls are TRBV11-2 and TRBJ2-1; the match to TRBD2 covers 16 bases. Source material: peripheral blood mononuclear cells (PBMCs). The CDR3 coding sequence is TGTGCCAGCAGCCCACCGGGACTAGCGGGAGGGGGCTCCTACAATGAGCAGTTCTTC. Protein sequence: CASSPPGLAGGGSYNEQFF.